Sequencing of this TCR beta chain was carried out in a study of TIL therapy for anti-PD-1-resistant metastatic lung cancer. Trimming at V came to 1 base and at J to 3 bases, leaving 7 bases not matched to a gene. Germline CDR1 reads SGHAT; CDR2 reads FQNNGV. The CDR3 spans 17 residues. The libraries were made with immunoSEQ v3. Sequenced by immunoSEQ multiplex PCR; TCRdb stores in-frame clones only, minus some. This table holds 45,000 to 75,000 clones, 55% to 70% found once. Time point described: pre-treatment sample, taken before nivolumab and TIL therapy. Material: blood, obtained at baseline. The J gene is TRBJ2-1, the V gene TRBV11-2, with TRBD2 matching 9 bases. The sequence derives from a person aged 25-80 years with non-small cell lung cancer. The CDR3: CASSLVAGEIDYNEQFF. The CDR3 DNA reads as TGTGCCAGCAGCTTAGTAGCGGGAGAGATTGACTACAATGAGCAGTTCTTC. Filled out from reference TRBV11-2 and TRBJ2-1, the complete variable domain reads EAGVAQSPRYKIIEKRQSVAFWCNPISGHATLYWYQQILGQGPKLLIQFQNNGVVDDSQLPKDRFSAERLKGVDSTLKIQPAKLEDSAVYLCASSLVAGEIDYNEQFFGPGTRLTVL.